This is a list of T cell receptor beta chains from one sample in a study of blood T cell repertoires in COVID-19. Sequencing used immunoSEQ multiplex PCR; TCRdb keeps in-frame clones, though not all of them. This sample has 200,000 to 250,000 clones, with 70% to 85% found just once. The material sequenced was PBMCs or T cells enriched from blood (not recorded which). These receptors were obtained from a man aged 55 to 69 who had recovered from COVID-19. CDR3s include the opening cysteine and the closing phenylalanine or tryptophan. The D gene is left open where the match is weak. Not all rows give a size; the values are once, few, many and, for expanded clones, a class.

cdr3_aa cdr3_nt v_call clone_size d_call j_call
CASSFLPFGGGTEAFF TGTGCCAGCAGTTTCTTACCCTTCGGGGGGGGGACTGAAGCTTTCTTT TRBV6-5 - - TRBJ1-1
CASSYGGPRYQETQYF TGTGCCAGCAGCTACGGGGGGCCCAGGTACCAAGAGACCCAGTACTTC TRBV11-2 - - TRBJ2-5
CASSQVPRQGVDYGYTF TGCGCCAGCAGCCAAGTACCTAGACAGGGTGTCGACTATGGCTACACCTTC TRBV4-3 - TRBD1 TRBJ1-2
CASSPFRDRGGTEAFF TGTGCCAGCAGCCCCTTCAGGGACAGGGGAGGGACTGAAGCTTTCTTT TRBV11-2 few TRBD1 TRBJ1-1
CASSPDRGSGNTIYF TGTGCCAGCAGTCCGGACAGGGGGTCTGGAAACACCATATATTTT TRBV7-9 - TRBD1 TRBJ1-3
CASSLDRTSRTLHF TGCGCCAGCAGTTTGGACAGGACATCGAGAACCCTCCACTTT TRBV5-1 - TRBD1 TRBJ1-6
CASSTQGYPEAFF TGTGCCAGCAGTACACAGGGTTATCCGGAAGCTTTCTTT TRBV6-5 - - TRBJ1-1
CASSRQQNTEAFF TGTGCCAGTAGTCGACAGCAGAACACTGAAGCTTTCTTT TRBV19 - - TRBJ1-1
CASSGQGITEAFF TGTGCCAGCAGTGGACAGGGGATCACTGAAGCTTTCTTT TRBV25-1 once TRBD1 TRBJ1-1
CASSAISRDRALNTEAFF TGTGCCAGCAGCGCGATTTCCCGGGACAGGGCGTTGAACACTGAAGCTTTCTTT TRBV9 - TRBD1 TRBJ1-1
CASSLSQGTYEQYF TGCGCCAGCAGCTTGAGTCAGGGAACATACGAGCAGTACTTC TRBV5-1 - - TRBJ2-7
CAISDVQEGNTIYF TGTGCCATCAGTGACGTACAGGAGGGAAACACCATATATTTT TRBV10-3 - - TRBJ1-3
CASSPGMYGNQPQHF TGCGCCAGCAGCCCAGGGATGTATGGCAATCAGCCCCAGCATTTT TRBV5-1 - - TRBJ1-5
CASSLRGTVNEKLFF TGTGCCAGCAGCTTAAGGGGGACAGTTAATGAAAAACTGTTTTTT TRBV7-2 - TRBD1 TRBJ1-4
CASSEQGDTEAFF TGCGCCAGCAGCGAACAGGGGGACACTGAAGCTTTCTTT TRBV5-1 - TRBD1 TRBJ1-1
CASLLRGSGNTIYF TGTGCCAGTCTCCTCAGGGGCTCTGGAAACACCATATATTTT TRBV6-5 - - TRBJ1-3
CASSSTGHQTDTQYF TGTGCCAGCAGCTCGACAGGTCATCAAACAGATACGCAGTATTTT TRBV7-3 - - TRBJ2-3
CASSWKGLRYEQYF TGTGCCAGCAGCTGGAAAGGACTGCGCTACGAGCAGTACTTC TRBV5-8 few - TRBJ2-7
CASSLRPGGAGETQYF TGCGCCAGCAGCCTTCGCCCAGGGGGCGCGGGGGAGACCCAGTACTTC TRBV23-1 - TRBD1 TRBJ2-5
CASSLTGTSGNEQFF TGTGCCAGCAGCTTAACCGGGACTAGCGGGAATGAGCAGTTCTTC TRBV7-3 - TRBD2 TRBJ2-1
CASTQGNGYTF TGTGCCAGCACCCAGGGTAATGGCTACACCTTC TRBV27 - - TRBJ1-2